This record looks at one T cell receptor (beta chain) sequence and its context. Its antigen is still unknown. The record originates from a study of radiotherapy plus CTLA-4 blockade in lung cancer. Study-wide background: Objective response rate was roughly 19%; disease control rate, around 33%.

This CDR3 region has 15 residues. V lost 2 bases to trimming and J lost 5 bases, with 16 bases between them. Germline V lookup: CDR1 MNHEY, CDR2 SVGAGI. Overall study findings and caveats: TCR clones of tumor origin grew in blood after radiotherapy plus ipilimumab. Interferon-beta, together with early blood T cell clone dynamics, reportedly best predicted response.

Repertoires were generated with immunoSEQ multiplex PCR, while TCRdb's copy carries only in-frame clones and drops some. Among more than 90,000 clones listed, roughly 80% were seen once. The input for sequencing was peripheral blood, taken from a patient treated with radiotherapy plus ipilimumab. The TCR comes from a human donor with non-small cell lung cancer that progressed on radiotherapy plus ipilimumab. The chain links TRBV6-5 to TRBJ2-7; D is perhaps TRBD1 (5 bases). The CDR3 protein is CASSYRRGGAHEQYF. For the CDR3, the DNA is TGTGCCAGCAGTTACAGGCGTGGTGGGGCACACGAGCAGTACTTC.